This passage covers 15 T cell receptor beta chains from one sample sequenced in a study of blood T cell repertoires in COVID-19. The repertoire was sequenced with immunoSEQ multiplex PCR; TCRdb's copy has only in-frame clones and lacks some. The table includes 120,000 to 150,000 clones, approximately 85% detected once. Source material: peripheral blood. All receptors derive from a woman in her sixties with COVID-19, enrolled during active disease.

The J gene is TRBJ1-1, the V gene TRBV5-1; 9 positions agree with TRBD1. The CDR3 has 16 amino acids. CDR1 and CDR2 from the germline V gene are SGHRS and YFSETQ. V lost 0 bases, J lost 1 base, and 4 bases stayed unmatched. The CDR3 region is CASSLETGGWNTEAFF. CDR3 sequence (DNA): TGCGCCAGCAGCTTGGAAACAGGGGGCTGGAACACTGAAGCTTTCTTT. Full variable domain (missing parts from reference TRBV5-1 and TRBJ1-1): KAGVTQTPRYLIKTRGQQVTLSCSPISGHRSVSWYQQTPGQGLQFLFEYFSETQRNKGNFPGRFSGRQFSNSRSEMNVSTLELGDSALYLCASSLETGGWNTEAFFGQGTRLTVV.

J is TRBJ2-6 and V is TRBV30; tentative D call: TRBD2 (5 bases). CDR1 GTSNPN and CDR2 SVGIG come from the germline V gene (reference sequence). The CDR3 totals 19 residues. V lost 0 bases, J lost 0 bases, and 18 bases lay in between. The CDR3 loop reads CAWSVRRPGLLSGANVLTF. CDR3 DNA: TGTGCCTGGAGTGTACGTCGGCCAGGACTGCTCTCTGGGGCCAACGTCCTGACTTTC.

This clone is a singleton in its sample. The CDR3: CASSFTGVGTGELFF. CDR3 nucleotide sequence: TGTGCCAGCAGCTTTACAGGGGTGGGAACCGGGGAGCTGTTTTTT. This chain connects TRBV7-2 to TRBJ2-2; 7 nucleotides agree with TRBD1. CDR1 is SGHTA and CDR2 is FQGNSA in the germline V gene. This CDR3 is built from 15 residues. The junction had 6 bases not matched to a gene; V was cut back by 3 bases and J by 5 bases.

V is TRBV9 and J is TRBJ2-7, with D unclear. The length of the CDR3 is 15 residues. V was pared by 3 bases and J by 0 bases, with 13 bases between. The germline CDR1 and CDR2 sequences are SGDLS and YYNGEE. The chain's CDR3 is CASSAHQDTSYEQYF. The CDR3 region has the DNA TGTGCCAGCAGCGCGCACCAGGATACCTCCTACGAGCAGTACTTC. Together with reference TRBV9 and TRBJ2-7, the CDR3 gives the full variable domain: DSGVTQTPKHLITATGQRVTLRCSPRSGDLSVYWYQQSLDQGLQFLIQYYNGEERAKGNILERFSAQQFPDLHSELNLSSLELGDSALYFCASSAHQDTSYEQYFGPGTRLTVT.

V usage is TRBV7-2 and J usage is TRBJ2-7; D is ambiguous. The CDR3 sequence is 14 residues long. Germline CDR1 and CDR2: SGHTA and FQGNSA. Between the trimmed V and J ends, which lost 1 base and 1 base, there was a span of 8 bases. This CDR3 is CASSLDPGSYEQYF. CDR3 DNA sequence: TGTGCCAGCAGCTTAGACCCCGGGTCCTACGAGCAGTACTTC.

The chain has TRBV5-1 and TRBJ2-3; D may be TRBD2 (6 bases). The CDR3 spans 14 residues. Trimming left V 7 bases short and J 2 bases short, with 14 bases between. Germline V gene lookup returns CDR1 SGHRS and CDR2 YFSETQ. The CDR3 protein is CASRLGDSTDTQYF. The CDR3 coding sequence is TGCGCCAGCCGGCTAGGGGACTCCACAGATACGCAGTATTTT. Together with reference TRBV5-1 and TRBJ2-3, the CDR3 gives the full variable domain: KAGVTQTPRYLIKTRGQQVTLSCSPISGHRSVSWYQQTPGQGLQFLFEYFSETQRNKGNFPGRFSGRQFSNSRSEMNVSTLELGDSALYLCASRLGDSTDTQYFGPGTRLTVL.

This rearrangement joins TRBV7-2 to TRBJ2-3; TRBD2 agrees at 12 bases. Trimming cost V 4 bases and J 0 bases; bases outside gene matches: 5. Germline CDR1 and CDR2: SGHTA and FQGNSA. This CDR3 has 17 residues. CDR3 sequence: CASSSEGLAGSTDTQYF. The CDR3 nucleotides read TGTGCCAGCAGCTCGGAAGGACTAGCGGGGAGCACAGATACGCAGTATTTT.

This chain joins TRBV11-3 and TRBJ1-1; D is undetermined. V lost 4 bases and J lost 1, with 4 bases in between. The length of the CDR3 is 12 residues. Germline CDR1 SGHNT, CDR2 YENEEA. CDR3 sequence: CASSSKNTEAFF. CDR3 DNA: TGTGCCAGCAGCTCTAAGAACACTGAAGCTTTCTTT. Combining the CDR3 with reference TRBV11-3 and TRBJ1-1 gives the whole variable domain EAGVVQSPRYKIIEKKQPVAFWCNPISGHNTLYWYLQNLGQGPELLIRYENEEAVDDSQLPKDRFSAERLKGVDSTLKIQPAELGDSAVYLCASSSKNTEAFFGQGTRLTVV.

The CDR3 region has the DNA TGCGCCAGCAGTCAATCGGTGACAGGGGTATTTTTTTCGCGTGGCTACACCTTC. Protein product: CASSQSVTGVFFSRGYTF. V gene TRBV23-1 combines with J gene TRBJ1-2, with 8 bases fitting TRBD1. TRBV23-1 counts as an open reading frame of uncertain function. The CDR3 is 18 amino acids. Trimming took 0 bases from V and 7 from J; bases not matched to a gene: 16.

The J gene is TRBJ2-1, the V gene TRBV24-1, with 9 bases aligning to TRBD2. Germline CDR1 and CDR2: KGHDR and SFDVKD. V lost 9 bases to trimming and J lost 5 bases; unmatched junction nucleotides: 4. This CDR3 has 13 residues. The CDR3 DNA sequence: TGTGCCACCGCGCGGGGGGGGGACAATGAGCAGTTCTTC. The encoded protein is CATARGGDNEQFF.

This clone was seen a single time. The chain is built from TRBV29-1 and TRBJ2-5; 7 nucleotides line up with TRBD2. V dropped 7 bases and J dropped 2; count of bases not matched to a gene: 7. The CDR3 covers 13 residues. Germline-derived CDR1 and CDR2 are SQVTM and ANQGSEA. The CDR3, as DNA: TGCAGCGCCGGGGGGTCTATTCAAGAGACCCAGTACTTC. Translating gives CSAGGSIQETQYF.

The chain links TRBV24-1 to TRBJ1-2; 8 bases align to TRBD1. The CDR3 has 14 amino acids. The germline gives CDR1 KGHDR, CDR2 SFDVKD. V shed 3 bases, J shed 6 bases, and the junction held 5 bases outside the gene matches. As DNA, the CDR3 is TGTGCCACCAGTGATACGGACAGGGTCGATGGCTACACCTTC. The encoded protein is CATSDTDRVDGYTF.

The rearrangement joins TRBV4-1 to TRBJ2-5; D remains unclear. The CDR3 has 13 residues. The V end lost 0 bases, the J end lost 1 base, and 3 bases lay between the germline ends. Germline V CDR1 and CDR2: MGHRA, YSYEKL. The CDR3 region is CASSQDGQETQYF. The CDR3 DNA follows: TGCGCCAGCAGCCAAGACGGCCAAGAGACCCAGTACTTC.

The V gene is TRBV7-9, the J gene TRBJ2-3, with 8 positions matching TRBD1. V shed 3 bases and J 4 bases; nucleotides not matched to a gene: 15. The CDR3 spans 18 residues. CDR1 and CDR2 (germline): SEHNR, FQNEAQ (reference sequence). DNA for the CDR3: TGTGCCAGCAGCTTCTCCCCAGGGGGCCTAAATGTTCCAGATACGCAGTATTTT. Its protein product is CASSFSPGGLNVPDTQYF.

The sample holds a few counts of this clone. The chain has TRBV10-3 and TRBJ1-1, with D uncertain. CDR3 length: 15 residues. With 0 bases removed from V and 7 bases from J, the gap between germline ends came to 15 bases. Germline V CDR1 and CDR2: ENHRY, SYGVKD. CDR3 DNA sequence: TGTGCCATCAGTGAGTCGGTGGCGGATGACCATGAAGCTTTCTTT. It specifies CAISESVADDHEAFF.